Listed below are T cell receptor beta chains from one sample, sequenced in a study of blood T cells in healthy people across ages. TCRdb reanalysed the 5' RACE reads using MiXCR and keeps one entry per CDR3 protein. The table records 550,000 to 750,000 distinct CDR3 sequences, 21% of them present only once. The sequenced material came from blood. These receptor sequences come from a man between 65 and 85 years old in good health. Each CDR3 is given with its conserved first and last residue. Each record gives: J gene, V gene, D gene, clone size, CDR3 protein, CDR3 DNA. D genes are given only for firm matches. A clone size is listed for some rows: how often the clone was seen (once, few, many), or a class if it is expanded.

j_call: TRBJ2-5
v_call: TRBV14
d_call: TRBD2
clone_size: .
cdr3_aa: CASSPSRTSPQYF
cdr3_nt: TGTGCCAGCAGCCCTTCTCGGACTAGCCCCCAGTACTTC

j_call: TRBJ1-5
v_call: TRBV6-9
d_call: .
clone_size: .
cdr3_aa: CASRGSPQHF
cdr3_nt: TGTGCCAGCAGGGGGTCGCCCCAGCATTTT

j_call: TRBJ2-3
v_call: TRBV9
d_call: .
clone_size: .
cdr3_aa: CASSVEGEDTQYF
cdr3_nt: TGTGCCAGCAGCGTAGAGGGGGAAGATACGCAGTATTTT

j_call: TRBJ2-1
v_call: TRBV28
d_call: TRBD1
clone_size: few
cdr3_aa: CASRGRGFGDEQFF
cdr3_nt: TGTGCCAGTCGAGGCAGGGGGTTCGGAGATGAGCAGTTCTTC

j_call: TRBJ2-1
v_call: TRBV6-2/TRBV6-3
d_call: .
clone_size: few
cdr3_aa: CASSGVRGTYNEQFF
cdr3_nt: TGTGCCAGCAGTGGGGTTCGTGGGACTTACAATGAGCAGTTCTTC

j_call: TRBJ2-1
v_call: TRBV12-3/TRBV12-4
d_call: .
clone_size: few
cdr3_aa: CASSLALSTGQPYNEQFF
cdr3_nt: TGTGCCAGCAGTTTAGCGCTATCCACAGGACAGCCTTACAATGAGCAGTTCTTC

j_call: TRBJ2-5
v_call: TRBV21-1
d_call: .
clone_size: few
cdr3_aa: CAGSKRLAAETQYF
cdr3_nt: TGTGCCGGCAGCAAAAGACTAGCGGCAGAGACCCAGTACTTC

j_call: TRBJ1-6
v_call: TRBV7-8
d_call: .
clone_size: .
cdr3_aa: CASSLASAITRNSPLHF
cdr3_nt: TGTGCCAGCAGCTTAGCGTCAGCGATCACTAGGAATTCACCCCTCCACTTT

j_call: TRBJ2-7
v_call: TRBV12-3/TRBV12-4
d_call: .
clone_size: few
cdr3_aa: CASSLDPSEQYF
cdr3_nt: TGTGCCAGCAGTTTAGATCCCTCCGAGCAGTACTTC

j_call: TRBJ1-2
v_call: TRBV7-2
d_call: .
clone_size: .
cdr3_aa: CASSLGQADGYTF
cdr3_nt: TGTGCCAGCAGCTTAGGGCAGGCGGACGGCTACACCTTC

j_call: TRBJ2-1
v_call: TRBV24-1
d_call: .
clone_size: .
cdr3_aa: CATSDWGQGTYNERFF
cdr3_nt: .

j_call: TRBJ2-1
v_call: TRBV2
d_call: TRBD2
clone_size: .
cdr3_aa: CASRPAGTSGNSYNEQFF
cdr3_nt: TGTGCCAGCAGGCCCGCCGGGACTAGCGGGAACTCCTACAATGAGCAGTTCTTC

j_call: TRBJ2-1
v_call: TRBV28
d_call: .
clone_size: .
cdr3_aa: CASSFGKGAVYNEQFF
cdr3_nt: TGTGCCAGCAGTTTCGGGAAGGGAGCAGTCTACAATGAGCAGTTCTTC

j_call: TRBJ1-2
v_call: TRBV9
d_call: TRBD1
clone_size: .
cdr3_aa: CASTRQGEFLGYTF
cdr3_nt: TGTGCCAGCACCCGACAGGGCGAGTTTTTGGGCTACACCTTC

j_call: TRBJ2-3
v_call: TRBV3-1
d_call: .
clone_size: many
cdr3_aa: CASSLNLDTQYF
cdr3_nt: TGTGCCAGCAGCCTAAATCTGGATACGCAGTATTTT

j_call: TRBJ2-1
v_call: TRBV12-3/TRBV12-4
d_call: TRBD2
clone_size: .
cdr3_aa: CASPGGLSSYNEQFF
cdr3_nt: TGTGCCAGTCCGGGAGGGCTGAGCTCCTACAATGAGCAGTTCTTC

j_call: TRBJ1-2
v_call: TRBV2
d_call: TRBD1
clone_size: .
cdr3_aa: CASSEAPGGNYGYTF
cdr3_nt: TGTGCCAGCAGTGAAGCTCCAGGGGGTAACTATGGCTACACCTTC

j_call: TRBJ1-6
v_call: TRBV29-1
d_call: .
clone_size: many
cdr3_aa: CSVSRGSLHF
cdr3_nt: TGCAGCGTGTCAAGGGGCTCCCTCCACTTT

j_call: TRBJ2-5
v_call: TRBV3-1
d_call: .
clone_size: few
cdr3_aa: CASSQDPLLDSETQYF
cdr3_nt: TGTGCCAGCAGCCAAGATCCCCTCCTCGACTCGGAGACCCAGTACTTC

j_call: TRBJ2-7
v_call: TRBV29-1
d_call: .
clone_size: .
cdr3_aa: CSVKLSYEQYF
cdr3_nt: TGCAGCGTTAAGCTGTCCTACGAGCAGTACTTC

j_call: TRBJ1-3
v_call: TRBV7-6
d_call: TRBD1
clone_size: .
cdr3_aa: CASSAATGGGNTIYF
cdr3_nt: TGTGCCAGCAGCGCGGCTACAGGGGGCGGAAACACCATATATTTT

j_call: TRBJ2-5
v_call: TRBV20-1
d_call: TRBD1
clone_size: few
cdr3_aa: CSARDAKTGVETQYF
cdr3_nt: TGCAGTGCTAGAGACGCCAAGACAGGGGTTGAGACCCAGTACTTC

j_call: TRBJ2-7
v_call: TRBV20-1
d_call: .
clone_size: .
cdr3_aa: CSAGRDIYYEQYF
cdr3_nt: TGCAGTGCTGGCCGGGACATCTACTACGAGCAGTACTTC

j_call: TRBJ2-1
v_call: TRBV20-1
d_call: TRBD2
clone_size: .
cdr3_aa: CSARGPLAGEANEQFF
cdr3_nt: TGCAGTGCTAGAGGTCCCCTAGCGGGAGAGGCCAATGAGCAGTTCTTC

j_call: TRBJ2-1
v_call: TRBV2
d_call: TRBD2
clone_size: few
cdr3_aa: CASSELAGAPYNEQFF
cdr3_nt: TGTGCCAGCAGTGAACTAGCGGGAGCCCCCTACAATGAGCAGTTCTTC

j_call: TRBJ1-4
v_call: TRBV7-9
d_call: .
clone_size: few
cdr3_aa: CASSLAREGTTNEKLFF
cdr3_nt: TGTGCCAGCAGCTTAGCGCGCGAAGGGACAACTAATGAAAAACTGTTTTTT

j_call: TRBJ2-7
v_call: TRBV28
d_call: .
clone_size: many
cdr3_aa: CASRGNEGREQYF
cdr3_nt: TGTGCCAGCAGGGGAAATGAGGGGCGCGAGCAGTACTTC

j_call: TRBJ2-2
v_call: TRBV12-3/TRBV12-4
d_call: .
clone_size: many
cdr3_aa: CASSLGASTGELFF
cdr3_nt: TGTGCCAGCAGTTTGGGGGCGAGCACCGGGGAGCTGTTTTTT

j_call: TRBJ2-4
v_call: TRBV14
d_call: .
clone_size: few
cdr3_aa: CASSQGGGTHIQYF
cdr3_nt: TGTGCCAGCAGCCAAGGAGGGGGGACGCACATTCAGTACTTC

j_call: TRBJ2-5
v_call: TRBV10-3
d_call: .
clone_size: many
cdr3_aa: CAIRQGKGYQETQYF
cdr3_nt: TGTGCCATCCGCCAGGGGAAGGGGTACCAAGAGACCCAGTACTTC

j_call: TRBJ2-3
v_call: TRBV7-8
d_call: TRBD2
clone_size: .
cdr3_aa: CASSYQLGLAGRVDTQYF
cdr3_nt: TGTGCCAGCAGCTACCAATTAGGACTAGCGGGGAGGGTAGATACGCAGTATTTT

j_call: TRBJ2-7
v_call: TRBV2
d_call: .
clone_size: few
cdr3_aa: CAGSTAAYEQYF
cdr3_nt: TGTGCCGGATCGACAGCGGCCTACGAGCAGTACTTC

j_call: TRBJ2-3
v_call: TRBV3-1
d_call: TRBD1
clone_size: few
cdr3_aa: CASSQEARGTQYF
cdr3_nt: TGTGCCAGCAGCCAAGAGGCCAGGGGGACGCAGTATTTT

j_call: TRBJ2-3
v_call: TRBV25-1
d_call: TRBD1
clone_size: .
cdr3_aa: CASSVRQGGTDTQYF
cdr3_nt: TGTGCCAGCAGTGTTCGACAGGGTGGCACAGATACGCAGTATTTT

j_call: TRBJ2-2
v_call: TRBV5-1
d_call: .
clone_size: few
cdr3_aa: CASSLDRADTGELFF
cdr3_nt: TGCGCCAGCAGCTTGGACAGGGCTGACACCGGGGAGCTGTTTTTT

j_call: TRBJ2-3
v_call: TRBV20-1
d_call: TRBD2
clone_size: .
cdr3_aa: CSANSGDTQYF
cdr3_nt: TGCAGTGCTAATAGCGGGGATACGCAGTATTTT

j_call: TRBJ2-2
v_call: TRBV7-6
d_call: .
clone_size: few
cdr3_aa: CASSNPSAGELFF
cdr3_nt: TGTGCCAGCAGCAATCCTAGCGCCGGGGAGCTGTTTTTT

j_call: TRBJ2-7
v_call: TRBV29-1
d_call: .
clone_size: few
cdr3_aa: CSGTENYEQYF
cdr3_nt: TGCAGCGGGACAGAAAACTACGAGCAGTACTTC

j_call: TRBJ1-4
v_call: TRBV27
d_call: .
clone_size: few
cdr3_aa: CASSLQGRRNEKLLF
cdr3_nt: TGTGCCAGCAGTTTGCAGGGGAGACGTAATGAAAAACTGCTTTTT

j_call: TRBJ2-3
v_call: TRBV4-1
d_call: TRBD2
clone_size: .
cdr3_aa: CASSQVGGSVRSGRSTDTQYF
cdr3_nt: TGCGCCAGCAGCCAAGTGGGGGGGTCGGTGCGTAGCGGGAGGAGCACAGATACGCAGTATTTT